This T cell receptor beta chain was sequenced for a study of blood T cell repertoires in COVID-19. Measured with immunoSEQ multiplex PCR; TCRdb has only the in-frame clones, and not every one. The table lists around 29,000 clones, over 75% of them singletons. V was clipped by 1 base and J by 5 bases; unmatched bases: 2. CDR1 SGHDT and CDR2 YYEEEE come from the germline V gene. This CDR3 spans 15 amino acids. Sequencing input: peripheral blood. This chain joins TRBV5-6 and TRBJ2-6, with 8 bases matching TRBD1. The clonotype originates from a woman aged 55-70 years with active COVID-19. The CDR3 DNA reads TGTGCCAGCAGCTTGCGACAGGGGAGGGCCAACGTCCTGACTTTC. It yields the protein CASSLRQGRANVLTF.